Listed below are T cell receptor beta chains from one sample, sequenced in a study of spatial heterogeneity in lung cancer. Each CDR3 protein gets one entry after TCRdb re-called the 5' RACE reads with MiXCR. The table has roughly 120,000 distinct CDR3 sequences, approximately 11% seen once. The source material was PBMCs, sampled at follow-up. The receptor set was obtained from a female donor with early-stage non-small cell lung cancer. CDR3s include the opening cysteine and the closing phenylalanine or tryptophan. Each record gives: J gene, clone size, D gene, V gene, CDR3 protein, CDR3 DNA. A D gene is named only where the DNA matches it firmly. The size entry is marked missing in some rows and otherwise reads once, few, many or a size class.

J gene: TRBJ2-5
clone size: few
D gene: TRBD2
V gene: TRBV7-2
CDR3 protein: CASSTRGETQYF
CDR3 DNA: TGTGCCAGCAGCACGCGGGGGGAGACCCAGTACTTC

J gene: TRBJ2-1
clone size: NA
D gene: NA
V gene: TRBV27
CDR3 protein: CASSSYLGDNEQFF
CDR3 DNA: TGTGCCAGCAGTTCCTATCTAGGGGACAATGAGCAGTTCTTC

J gene: TRBJ2-3
clone size: few
D gene: NA
V gene: TRBV5-1
CDR3 protein: CASSLDTANTQYF
CDR3 DNA: TGCGCCAGCAGCTTGGATACAGCGAATACGCAGTATTTT

J gene: TRBJ2-3
clone size: few
D gene: NA
V gene: TRBV7-9
CDR3 protein: CASSFEGLADTQYF
CDR3 DNA: TGTGCCAGCAGCTTTGAGGGGCTGGCAGATACGCAGTATTTT

J gene: TRBJ1-1
clone size: many
D gene: NA
V gene: TRBV24-1
CDR3 protein: CATSDQGDEAFF
CDR3 DNA: TGTGCCACCAGTGACCAAGGGGACGAAGCTTTCTTT

J gene: TRBJ1-2
clone size: NA
D gene: NA
V gene: TRBV2
CDR3 protein: CASSVSYGYTF
CDR3 DNA: TGTGCCAGCAGTGTCAGCTATGGCTACACCTTC

J gene: TRBJ2-3
clone size: many
D gene: TRBD2
V gene: TRBV29-1
CDR3 protein: CSVLLLADSTDTQYF
CDR3 DNA: TGCAGCGTTCTCTTACTAGCGGATAGCACAGATACGCAGTATTTT

J gene: TRBJ2-5
clone size: NA
D gene: NA
V gene: TRBV5-1
CDR3 protein: CASSSGTVQETQYF
CDR3 DNA: TGCGCCAGCAGCTCGGGGACCGTCCAAGAGACCCAGTACTTC

J gene: TRBJ2-3
clone size: many
D gene: TRBD2
V gene: TRBV19
CDR3 protein: CASSVGREKYTQYF
CDR3 DNA: TGTGCCAGTAGTGTTGGGCGGGAGAAATATACGCAGTATTTT

J gene: TRBJ1-4
clone size: few
D gene: TRBD1
V gene: TRBV5-1
CDR3 protein: CASSYGTAKNEKLFF
CDR3 DNA: TGCGCCAGCAGTTACGGGACAGCAAAAAATGAAAAACTGTTTTTT

J gene: TRBJ1-2
clone size: few
D gene: TRBD1
V gene: TRBV24-1
CDR3 protein: CATSETGTGWSSGGYTF
CDR3 DNA: TGTGCCACCAGTGAGACCGGGACAGGCTGGTCCTCGGGAGGCTACACCTTC

J gene: TRBJ2-4
clone size: many
D gene: TRBD1
V gene: TRBV10-3
CDR3 protein: CAISPGQQNIQYF
CDR3 DNA: TGTGCCATCAGTCCGGGACAGCAAAACATTCAGTACTTC

J gene: TRBJ2-7
clone size: NA
D gene: NA
V gene: TRBV18
CDR3 protein: CASSPGRVNEQYF
CDR3 DNA: TGTGCCAGCTCACCAGGCAGGGTTAACGAGCAGTACTTC

J gene: TRBJ2-3
clone size: NA
D gene: NA
V gene: TRBV12-3/TRBV12-4
CDR3 protein: CASSFPRVTTDTQYF
CDR3 DNA: TGTGCCAGCAGTTTCCCACGTGTTACCACAGATACGCAGTATTTT

J gene: TRBJ2-1
clone size: NA
D gene: NA
V gene: TRBV24-1
CDR3 protein: CATQGSYNEQFF
CDR3 DNA: TGTGCCACCCAAGGGTCCTACAATGAGCAGTTCTTC

J gene: TRBJ1-1
clone size: few
D gene: NA
V gene: TRBV29-1
CDR3 protein: CSVEDRGYYAEAFF
CDR3 DNA: TGCAGCGTTGAAGATCGTGGATATTACGCTGAAGCTTTCTTT

J gene: TRBJ2-2
clone size: few
D gene: NA
V gene: TRBV12-3/TRBV12-4
CDR3 protein: CASSMVETGELFF
CDR3 DNA: TGTGCCAGCAGCATGGTGGAAACCGGGGAGCTGTTTTTT

J gene: TRBJ2-4
clone size: many
D gene: NA
V gene: TRBV15
CDR3 protein: CATSRDISPTVTQDF
CDR3 DNA: TGTGCCACCAGCAGAGATATCTCCCCTACCGTAACCCAAGACTTC

J gene: TRBJ1-4
clone size: NA
D gene: NA
V gene: TRBV2
CDR3 protein: CASRTVSTNEKLFF
CDR3 DNA: TGTGCCAGCAGGACAGTTTCAACTAATGAAAAACTGTTTTTT

J gene: TRBJ2-2
clone size: few
D gene: TRBD2
V gene: TRBV11-1
CDR3 protein: CASSVGLAGTGELFF
CDR3 DNA: TGTGCCAGCAGCGTAGGACTAGCGGGAACCGGGGAGCTGTTTTTT

J gene: TRBJ1-1
clone size: few
D gene: NA
V gene: TRBV3-1
CDR3 protein: CASSQSFRGGSEAFF
CDR3 DNA: TGTGCCAGCAGCCAAAGCTTCAGGGGAGGTAGTGAAGCTTTCTTT

J gene: TRBJ1-4
clone size: NA
D gene: TRBD1
V gene: TRBV27
CDR3 protein: CASSPGQGRVTNEKLFF
CDR3 DNA: TGTGCCAGCAGTCCTGGACAGGGCCGGGTGACTAATGAAAAACTGTTTTTT

J gene: TRBJ2-7
clone size: NA
D gene: NA
V gene: TRBV28
CDR3 protein: CASSLEGTYEQYF
CDR3 DNA: TGTGCCAGCAGTTTAGAGGGTACCTACGAGCAGTACTTC

J gene: TRBJ2-3
clone size: many
D gene: NA
V gene: TRBV9
CDR3 protein: CASSERGLDFITGRGDAADTQYF
CDR3 DNA: TGTGCCAGCAGCGAGCGAGGGTTGGACTTTATAACCGGAAGAGGCGACGCGGCAGATACGCAGTATTTT

J gene: TRBJ1-2
clone size: many
D gene: NA
V gene: TRBV29-1
CDR3 protein: CSVGTSSYGYTF
CDR3 DNA: TGCAGCGTCGGAACTAGCTCCTATGGCTACACCTTC

J gene: TRBJ2-5
clone size: once
D gene: TRBD2
V gene: TRBV28
CDR3 protein: CASSPRLAGLQETQYF
CDR3 DNA: TGTGCCAGCAGTCCCCGACTAGCGGGCCTACAAGAGACCCAGTACTTC

J gene: TRBJ2-1
clone size: NA
D gene: NA
V gene: TRBV5-1
CDR3 protein: CASSLGDLVNEQFF
CDR3 DNA: TGCGCCAGCAGCTTGGGGGACTTGGTCAATGAGCAGTTCTTC

J gene: TRBJ2-5
clone size: many
D gene: NA
V gene: TRBV29-1
CDR3 protein: CSVVPGVVGQETQYF
CDR3 DNA: TGCAGCGTTGTCCCAGGGGTCGTAGGGCAAGAGACCCAGTACTTC

J gene: TRBJ2-6
clone size: few
D gene: TRBD1
V gene: TRBV4-1
CDR3 protein: CASSQAQGLTSGANVLTF
CDR3 DNA: TGCGCCAGCAGCCAAGCACAGGGGCTAACCTCTGGGGCCAACGTCCTGACTTTC

J gene: TRBJ1-1
clone size: NA
D gene: NA
V gene: TRBV20-1
CDR3 protein: CSARRGMNTEAFF
CDR3 DNA: TGCAGTGCTAGAAGGGGGATGAACACTGAAGCTTTCTTT

J gene: TRBJ1-2
clone size: NA
D gene: NA
V gene: TRBV7-8
CDR3 protein: CASSSLLAARSYTF
CDR3 DNA: TGTGCCAGCAGCTCACTTCTCGCAGCCCGGAGCTACACCTTC

J gene: TRBJ1-2
clone size: few
D gene: TRBD1
V gene: TRBV24-1
CDR3 protein: CATSDSLDRGGNYGYTF
CDR3 DNA: TGTGCCACCAGTGATTCCCTGGACAGGGGAGGTAACTATGGCTACACCTTC

J gene: TRBJ2-2
clone size: NA
D gene: TRBD2
V gene: TRBV5-4
CDR3 protein: CASGREVGTGELFF
CDR3 DNA: TGTGCCAGCGGACGGGAGGTCGGCACCGGGGAGCTGTTTTTT

J gene: TRBJ1-2
clone size: many
D gene: NA
V gene: TRBV12-3/TRBV12-4
CDR3 protein: CASSLQEGYGYTF
CDR3 DNA: TGTGCCAGCAGTTTACAGGAGGGGTATGGCTACACCTTC

J gene: TRBJ1-2
clone size: few
D gene: NA
V gene: TRBV28
CDR3 protein: CASSSRNEPYGYTF
CDR3 DNA: TGTGCCAGCAGTTCCAGGAACGAGCCCTATGGCTACACCTTC

J gene: TRBJ1-5
clone size: NA
D gene: NA
V gene: TRBV28
CDR3 protein: CASSFYGTNSNQPQHF
CDR3 DNA: TGTGCCAGCAGTTTTTATGGGACAAATAGCAATCAGCCCCAGCATTTT

J gene: TRBJ2-3
clone size: NA
D gene: TRBD2
V gene: TRBV6-5
CDR3 protein: CASASSGSTDTQYF
CDR3 DNA: TGTGCCAGCGCCTCTAGCGGTAGCACAGATACGCAGTATTTT

J gene: TRBJ2-7
clone size: many
D gene: NA
V gene: TRBV7-3
CDR3 protein: CASSLTPAYEQYF
CDR3 DNA: TGTGCCAGCAGCTTAACCCCTGCCTACGAGCAGTACTTC

J gene: TRBJ2-7
clone size: many
D gene: TRBD1
V gene: TRBV7-9
CDR3 protein: CASSPRTGPYEQYF
CDR3 DNA: TGTGCCAGCAGCCCGAGGACAGGGCCCTACGAGCAGTACTTC

J gene: TRBJ2-4
clone size: NA
D gene: NA
V gene: TRBV20-1
CDR3 protein: CSATELAKNIQYF
CDR3 DNA: TGCAGTGCTACCGAATTAGCCAAAAACATTCAGTACTTC

J gene: TRBJ2-5
clone size: NA
D gene: TRBD1
V gene: TRBV5-1
CDR3 protein: CASSSDRGRGETQYF
CDR3 DNA: TGCGCCAGCAGCTCGGACAGGGGTAGGGGAGAGACCCAGTACTTC

J gene: TRBJ1-5
clone size: few
D gene: NA
V gene: TRBV7-6
CDR3 protein: CASSFDSNQPQHF
CDR3 DNA: TGTGCCAGCAGCTTCGATAGCAATCAGCCCCAGCATTTT

J gene: TRBJ2-5
clone size: few
D gene: NA
V gene: TRBV11-2
CDR3 protein: CASFGAGKTQYF
CDR3 DNA: TGTGCCAGCTTTGGGGCAGGGAAGACCCAGTACTTC

J gene: TRBJ2-1
clone size: many
D gene: NA
V gene: TRBV7-8
CDR3 protein: CASSGGGLSYNEQFF
CDR3 DNA: TGTGCCAGCAGCGGTGGGGGACTCTCCTACAATGAGCAGTTCTTC

J gene: TRBJ2-3
clone size: once
D gene: NA
V gene: TRBV2
CDR3 protein: CASSAGGGTDTQYF
CDR3 DNA: TGTGCCAGCAGTGCTGGAGGAGGGACAGATACGCAGTATTTC